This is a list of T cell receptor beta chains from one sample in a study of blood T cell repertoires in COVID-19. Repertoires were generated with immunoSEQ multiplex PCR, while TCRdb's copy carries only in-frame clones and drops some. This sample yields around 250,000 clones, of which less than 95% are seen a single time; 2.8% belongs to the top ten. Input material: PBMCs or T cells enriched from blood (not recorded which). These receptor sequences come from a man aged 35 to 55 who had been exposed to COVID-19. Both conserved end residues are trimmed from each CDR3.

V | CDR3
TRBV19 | ASSRAEGAGNTIY
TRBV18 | ASSPGLALNEQY
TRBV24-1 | ATSDPVNYGYT
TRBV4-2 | ASSQGGLAKRGTDTQY
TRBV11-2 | ASSLVYEQF
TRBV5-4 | ASSSGPGTSGTNTGELF
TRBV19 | ASSIQGASGYT
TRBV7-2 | ASRQGQSDTQY
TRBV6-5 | ASSPGDNYGYT
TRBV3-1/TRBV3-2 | ASTGGLAGIYEQY
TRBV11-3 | ASSTTSVRYNEGQF
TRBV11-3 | ASSLPTEHNSPLH
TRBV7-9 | ASSLGSGDPSNQPQH
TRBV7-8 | ASSFETSPYNEQF